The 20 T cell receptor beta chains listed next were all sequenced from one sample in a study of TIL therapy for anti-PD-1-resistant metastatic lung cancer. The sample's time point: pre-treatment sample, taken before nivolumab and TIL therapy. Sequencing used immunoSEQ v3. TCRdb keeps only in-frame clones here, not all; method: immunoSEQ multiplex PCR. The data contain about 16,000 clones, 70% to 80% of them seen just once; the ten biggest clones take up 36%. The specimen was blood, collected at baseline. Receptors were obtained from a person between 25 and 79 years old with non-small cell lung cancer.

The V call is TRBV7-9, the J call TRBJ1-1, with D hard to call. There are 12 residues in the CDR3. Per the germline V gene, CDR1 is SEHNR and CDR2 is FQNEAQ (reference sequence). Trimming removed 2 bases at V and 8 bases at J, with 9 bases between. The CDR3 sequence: CASSLMAGEAFF. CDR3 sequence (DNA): TGTGCCAGCAGCTTAATGGCAGGAGAAGCTTTCTTT.

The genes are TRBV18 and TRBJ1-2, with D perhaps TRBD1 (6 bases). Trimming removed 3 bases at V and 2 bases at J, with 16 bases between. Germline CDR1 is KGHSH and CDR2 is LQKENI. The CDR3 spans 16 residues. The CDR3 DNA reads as TGTGCCAGCTCACCCGATGTCTCAGGGGACAACTATGGCTACACCTTC. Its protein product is CASSPDVSGDNYGYTF.

CDR3 nucleotide sequence: TGTGCCAGCAGTGACCGACTCTACAATGAGCAGTTCTTC. Its translation is CASSDRLYNEQFF. The V and J genes are TRBV6-4 and TRBJ2-1; D is unclear. CDR1 and CDR2 (germline): MRHNA, SNTAGT. Trimming removed 2 bases at V and 3 bases at J, with 5 bases between. The CDR3 loop spans 13 amino acids.

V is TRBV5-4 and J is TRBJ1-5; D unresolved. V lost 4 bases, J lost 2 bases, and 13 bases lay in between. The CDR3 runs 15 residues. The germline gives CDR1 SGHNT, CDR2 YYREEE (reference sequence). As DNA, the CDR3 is TGTGCCAGCAGCACCTGGGGAGAAGGCAATCAGCCCCAGCATTTT. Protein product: CASSTWGEGNQPQHF. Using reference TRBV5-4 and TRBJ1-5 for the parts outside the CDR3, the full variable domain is ETGVTQSPTHLIKTRGQQVTLRCSSQSGHNTVSWYQQALGQGPQFIFQYYREEENGRGNFPPRFSGLQFPNYSSELNVNALELDDSALYLCASSTWGEGNQPQHFGDGTRLSIL.

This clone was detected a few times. CDR3 residues: CSAMINTEAFF. CDR3 DNA: TGCAGTGCCATGATAAACACTGAAGCTTTCTTT. The J gene is TRBJ1-1, the V gene TRBV20-1; D unresolved. V was shortened by 6 bases and J by 2 bases, with 7 bases between the two germline ends. There are 11 residues in the CDR3. Per the germline V gene, CDR1 is DFQATT and CDR2 is SNEGSKA (reference sequence).

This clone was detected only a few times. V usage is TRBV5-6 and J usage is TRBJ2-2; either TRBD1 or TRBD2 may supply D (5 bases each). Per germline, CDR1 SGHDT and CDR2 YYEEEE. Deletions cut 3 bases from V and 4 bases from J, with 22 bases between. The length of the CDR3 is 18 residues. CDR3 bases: TGTGCCAGCAGCTCTACTGCCCGGGACCTCATAATCACCGGGGAGCTGTTTTTT. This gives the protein CASSSTARDLIITGELFF.

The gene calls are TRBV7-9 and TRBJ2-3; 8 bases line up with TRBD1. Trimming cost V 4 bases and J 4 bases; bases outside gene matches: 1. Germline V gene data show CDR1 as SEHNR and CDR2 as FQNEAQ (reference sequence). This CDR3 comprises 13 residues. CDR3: CASSSDRADTQYF. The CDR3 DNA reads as TGTGCCAGCAGCTCGGACAGGGCAGATACGCAGTATTTT.

The CDR3 nucleotides read TGTGCCAGCACCGGGACTAGCGGGCTTGTCACAGATACGCAGTATTTT. Protein: CASTGTSGLVTDTQYF. The rearrangement joins TRBV2 to TRBJ2-3, with 12 bases aligning to TRBD2. Trimming removed 7 bases from V and 2 bases from J; junction bases left unmatched: 7. CDR1 is SNHLY and CDR2 is FYNNEI in the germline V gene. CDR3 length equals 16 residues.

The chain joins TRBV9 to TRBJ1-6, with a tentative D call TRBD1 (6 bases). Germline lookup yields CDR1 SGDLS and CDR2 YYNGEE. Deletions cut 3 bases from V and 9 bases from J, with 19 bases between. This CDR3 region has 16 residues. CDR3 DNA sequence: TGTGCCAGCAGCGACCATTCGACAGGAGGTCGTTCACCCCTCCACTTT. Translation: CASSDHSTGGRSPLHF.

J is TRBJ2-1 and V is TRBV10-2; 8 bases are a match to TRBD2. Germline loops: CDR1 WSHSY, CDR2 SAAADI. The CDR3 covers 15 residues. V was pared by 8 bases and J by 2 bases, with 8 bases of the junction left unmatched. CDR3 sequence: CASHETGGPYNEQFF. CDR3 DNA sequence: TGCGCCAGCCATGAAACGGGGGGGCCCTACAATGAGCAGTTCTTC.

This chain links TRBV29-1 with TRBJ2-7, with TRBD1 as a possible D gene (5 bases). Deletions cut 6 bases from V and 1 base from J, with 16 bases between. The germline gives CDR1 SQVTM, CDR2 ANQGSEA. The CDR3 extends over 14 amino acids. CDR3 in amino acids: CSVPGRVGSYEQYF. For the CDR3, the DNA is TGCAGCGTCCCAGGGCGCGTGGGATCCTACGAGCAGTACTTC.

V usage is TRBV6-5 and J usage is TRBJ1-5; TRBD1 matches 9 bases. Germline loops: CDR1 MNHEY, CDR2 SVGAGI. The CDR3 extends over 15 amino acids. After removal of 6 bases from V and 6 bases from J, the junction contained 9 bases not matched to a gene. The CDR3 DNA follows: TGTGCCAGCAGCCGAACAGGGGGCGCGGGTCAGCCCCAGCATTTT. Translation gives CASSRTGGAGQPQHF.

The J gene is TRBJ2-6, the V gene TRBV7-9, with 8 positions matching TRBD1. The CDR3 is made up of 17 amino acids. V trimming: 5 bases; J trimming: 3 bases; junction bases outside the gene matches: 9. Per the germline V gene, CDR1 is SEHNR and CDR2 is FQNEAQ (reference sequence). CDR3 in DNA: TGTGCCAGCAGCCCCCCGCCGGGACAGGTTGGGGCCAACGTCCTGACTTTC. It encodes CASSPPPGQVGANVLTF.

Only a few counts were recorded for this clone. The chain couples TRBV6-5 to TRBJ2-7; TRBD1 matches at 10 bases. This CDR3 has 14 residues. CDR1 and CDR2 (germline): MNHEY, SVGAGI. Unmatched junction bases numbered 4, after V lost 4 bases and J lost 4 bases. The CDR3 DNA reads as TGTGCCAGCAGTTGGACAGGGGGTGTGTACGAGCAGTACTTC. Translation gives CASSWTGGVYEQYF.

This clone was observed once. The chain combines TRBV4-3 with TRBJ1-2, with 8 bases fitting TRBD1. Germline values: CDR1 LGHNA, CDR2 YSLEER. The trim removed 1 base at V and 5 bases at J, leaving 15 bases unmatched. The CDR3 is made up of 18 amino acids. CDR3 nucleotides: TGCGCCAGCAGCCAAGGGTCGGTAGGGCCAGGGGGCCCATATGGCTACACCTTC. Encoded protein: CASSQGSVGPGGPYGYTF.

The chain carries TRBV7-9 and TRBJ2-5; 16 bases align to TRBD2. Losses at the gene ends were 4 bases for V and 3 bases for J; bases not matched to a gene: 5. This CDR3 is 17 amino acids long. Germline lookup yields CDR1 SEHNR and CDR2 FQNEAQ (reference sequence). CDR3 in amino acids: CASSYGTSGGAEETQYF. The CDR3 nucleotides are TGTGCCAGCAGCTACGGGACTAGCGGGGGGGCGGAAGAGACCCAGTACTTC.

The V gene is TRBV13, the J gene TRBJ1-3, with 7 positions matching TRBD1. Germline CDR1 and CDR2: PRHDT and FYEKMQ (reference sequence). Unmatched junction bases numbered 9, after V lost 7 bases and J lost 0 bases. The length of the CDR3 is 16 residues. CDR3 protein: CASTKGRTGSGNTIYF. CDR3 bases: TGTGCCAGCACAAAAGGAAGGACAGGCTCTGGAAACACCATATATTTT.

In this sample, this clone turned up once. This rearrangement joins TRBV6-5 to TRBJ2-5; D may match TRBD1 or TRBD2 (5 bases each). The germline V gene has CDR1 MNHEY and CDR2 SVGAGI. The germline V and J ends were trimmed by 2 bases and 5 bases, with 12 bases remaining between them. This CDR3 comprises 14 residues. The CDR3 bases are TGTGCCAGCAGTTACGGGATGGGGACGGAGACCCAGTACTTC. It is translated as CASSYGMGTETQYF.

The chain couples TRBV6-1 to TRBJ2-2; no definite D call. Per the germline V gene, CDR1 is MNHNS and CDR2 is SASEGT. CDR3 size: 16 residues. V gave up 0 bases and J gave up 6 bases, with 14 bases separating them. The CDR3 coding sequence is TGTGCCAGCAGTGAAGCGCTTCCCGCTGACGCCGGGGAGCTGTTTTTT. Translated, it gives CASSEALPADAGELFF.

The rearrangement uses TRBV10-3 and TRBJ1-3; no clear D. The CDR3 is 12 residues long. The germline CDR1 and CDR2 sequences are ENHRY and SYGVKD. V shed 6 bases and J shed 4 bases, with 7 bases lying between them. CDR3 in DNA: TGTGCCATCAGCGAGCCGGGAAACACCATATATTTT. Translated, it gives CAISEPGNTIYF.